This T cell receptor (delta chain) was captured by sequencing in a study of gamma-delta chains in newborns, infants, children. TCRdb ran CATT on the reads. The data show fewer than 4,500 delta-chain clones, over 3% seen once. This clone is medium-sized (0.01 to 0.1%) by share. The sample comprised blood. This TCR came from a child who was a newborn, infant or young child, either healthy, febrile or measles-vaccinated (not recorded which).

Here the CDR3 DNA reads TGTGCCTTTGTAGGGTTGAGGCCCTACACCGATAAACTCATCTTT. Its translation is CAFVGLRPYTDKLIF. The chain is built from TRDV3 and TRDJ1; D is unresolved. CDR1 is TVYSNPD and CDR2 is GDNSRS in the germline V gene (reference sequence). The CDR3 runs 15 residues. Trimming left V 2 bases short and J 0 bases short, with 16 bases between.